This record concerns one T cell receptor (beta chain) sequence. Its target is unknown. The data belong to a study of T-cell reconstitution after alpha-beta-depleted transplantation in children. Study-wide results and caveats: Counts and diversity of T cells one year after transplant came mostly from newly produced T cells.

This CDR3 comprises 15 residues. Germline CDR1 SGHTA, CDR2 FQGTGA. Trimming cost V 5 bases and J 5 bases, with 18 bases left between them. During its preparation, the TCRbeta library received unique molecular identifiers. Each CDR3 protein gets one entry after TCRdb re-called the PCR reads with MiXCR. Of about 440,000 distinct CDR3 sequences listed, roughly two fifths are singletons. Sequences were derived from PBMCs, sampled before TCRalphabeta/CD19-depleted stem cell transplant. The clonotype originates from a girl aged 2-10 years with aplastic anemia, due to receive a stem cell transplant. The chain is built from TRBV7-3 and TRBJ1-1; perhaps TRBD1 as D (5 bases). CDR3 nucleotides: TGTGCCAGCAGCACCTTCGCCGGGGGACGAACTGAAGCTTTCTTT. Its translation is CASSTFAGGRTEAFF.